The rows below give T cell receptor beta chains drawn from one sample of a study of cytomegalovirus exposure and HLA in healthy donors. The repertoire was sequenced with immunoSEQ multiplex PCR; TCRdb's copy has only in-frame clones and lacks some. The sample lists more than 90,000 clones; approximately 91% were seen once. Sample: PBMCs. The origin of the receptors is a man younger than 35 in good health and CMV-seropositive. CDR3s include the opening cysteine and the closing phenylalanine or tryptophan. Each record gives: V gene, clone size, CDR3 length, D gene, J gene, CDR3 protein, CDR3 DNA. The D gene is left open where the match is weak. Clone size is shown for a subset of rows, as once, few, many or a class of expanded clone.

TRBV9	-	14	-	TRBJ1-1	CASSPGTLNTEAFF	TGTGCCAGCAGCCCGGGAACACTGAACACTGAAGCTTTCTTT
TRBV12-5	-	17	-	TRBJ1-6	CASGFGPQDSLNSPLHF	TGTGCTAGTGGTTTTGGCCCCCAGGACAGTCTAAATTCACCCCTCCACTTT
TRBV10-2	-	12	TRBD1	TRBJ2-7	CASRDRGDEQYF	TGCGCCAGCAGAGACAGGGGAGACGAGCAGTACTTC
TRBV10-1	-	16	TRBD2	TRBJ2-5	CASSEGPAGDQETQYF	TGCGCCAGCAGTGAGGGGCCAGCGGGGGACCAAGAGACCCAGTACTTC
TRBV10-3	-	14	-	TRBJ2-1	CATKDTKSYNEQFF	TGTGCCACTAAGGACACTAAATCCTACAATGAGCAGTTCTTC
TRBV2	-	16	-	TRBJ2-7	CASSYSDRGTTYEQYF	TGTGCCAGCAGTTATTCAGACCGGGGAACCACCTACGAGCAGTACTTC
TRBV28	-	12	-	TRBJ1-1	CASREGRTGAFF	TGTGCCAGCAGAGAGGGCCGGACGGGGGCTTTCTTT
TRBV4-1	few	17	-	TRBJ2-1	CASSQDHFGTSYNEQFF	TGCGCCAGCAGCCAAGACCATTTTGGGACTTCGTACAATGAGCAGTTCTTC
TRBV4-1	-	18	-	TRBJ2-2	CASSPSGSSDLNTGELFF	TGCGCCAGCAGCCCAAGCGGGTCATCGGACTTAAACACCGGGGAGCTGTTTTTT
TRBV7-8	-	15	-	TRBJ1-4	CASSLVIDLNEKLFF	TGTGCCAGCAGCTTAGTTATCGACTTAAATGAAAAACTGTTTTTT
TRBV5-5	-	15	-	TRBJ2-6	CASTFPRSGANVLTF	TGTGCCAGCACCTTTCCCAGATCTGGGGCCAACGTCCTGACTTTC
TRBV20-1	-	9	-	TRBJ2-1	CSAREEQFF	TGCAGTGCTAGGGAGGAGCAGTTCTTC
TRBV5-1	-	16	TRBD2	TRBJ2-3	CASSIERGAGADTQYF	TGCGCCAGCAGTATCGAGCGGGGGGCAGGGGCAGATACGCAGTATTTT
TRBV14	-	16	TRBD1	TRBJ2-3	CASSYRDRGFTDTQYF	TGTGCCAGCAGCTATCGGGACAGGGGGTTCACAGATACGCAGTATTTT
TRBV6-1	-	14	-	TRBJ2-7	CASSEVRRRREQYF	TGTGCCAGCAGTGAAGTACGACGGCGGCGGGAGCAGTACTTC
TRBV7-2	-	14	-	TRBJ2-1	CASSRRSSYNEQFF	TGTGCCAGCAGTAGGAGGAGCTCCTACAATGAGCAGTTCTTC
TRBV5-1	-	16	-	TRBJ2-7	CASRKSRAGTTYEQYF	TGCGCCAGCAGGAAAAGTAGGGCGGGGACGACCTACGAGCAGTACTTC
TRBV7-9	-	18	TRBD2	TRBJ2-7	CASSSRTSGTGTRDEQYF	TGTGCCAGCAGCTCCCGCACTAGCGGGACCGGTACTCGGGACGAGCAGTACTTC
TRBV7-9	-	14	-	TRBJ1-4	CASSLAVGGEKLFF	TGTGCCAGCAGCTTAGCAGTGGGGGGTGAAAAACTGTTTTTT
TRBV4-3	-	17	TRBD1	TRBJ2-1	CASSQAPLGQGIYEQFF	TGCGCCAGCAGCCAAGCACCTCTCGGACAGGGGATCTATGAGCAGTTCTTC